The 11 T cell receptor beta chains given below trace back to one sample, sequenced in a study of T cell repertoires in cytomegalovirus infection. TCRdb called the reads again in MiXCR, with one record for every CDR3 protein. The table lists 200,000 to 300,000 distinct CDR3 sequences, 9.1% of them singletons. The sample taken for sequencing was PBMCs. These receptors all stem from a human donor in good health (CMV status not recorded). Some clones in this sample may be carry-over from other donors' samples.

This clonotype was seen repeatedly, ten times or more. V gene TRBV20-1 combines with J gene TRBJ2-7; 14 bases line up with TRBD2. V shed 4 bases, J shed 5 bases, and the junction held 13 bases outside the gene matches. CDR3 length: 17 amino acids. Germline V CDR1 and CDR2: DFQATT, SNEGSKA (reference sequence). CDR3 residues: CSAIRGGTSGSQDEQYF. DNA of the CDR3: TGCAGTGCTATCCGAGGGGGGACTAGCGGGAGTCAGGACGAGCAGTACTTC.

The table lists this clonotype with a few counts. The gene calls are TRBV18 and TRBJ2-3, with D perhaps assigned TRBD1 or TRBD2 (5 bases each). Germline CDR1 KGHSH, CDR2 LQKENI. Trimming took off 2 bases at V and 4 bases at J, with 13 bases between the two ends. This CDR3 region has 15 residues. CDR3 amino acids: CASSPGTGWADTQYF. The DNA of the CDR3 is TGTGCCAGCTCACCAGGGACGGGATGGGCAGATACGCAGTATTTT.

J is TRBJ2-4 and V is TRBV29-1; the D call may be TRBD1 or TRBD2 (6 bases each). Germline loops: CDR1 SQVTM, CDR2 ANQGSEA. V shed 4 bases and J shed 0 bases, with 10 bases lying between them. The CDR3 contains 14 residues. The CDR3 loop reads CSVAWGAAKNIQYF. Here the CDR3 DNA reads TGCAGCGTTGCTTGGGGGGCAGCCAAAAACATTCAGTACTTC.

V gene TRBV6-4 combines with J gene TRBJ2-3, with 8 bases that match TRBD1. The CDR3 has 15 residues. V was pared by 0 bases and J by 4 bases, with 3 bases of the junction left unmatched. The germline V gene encodes CDR1 MRHNA and CDR2 SNTAGT. CDR3 amino acids: CASSDSSGGADTQYF. CDR3 bases: TGTGCCAGCAGTGACTCCTCAGGGGGCGCAGATACGCAGTATTTT.

This clonotype was counted between two and nine times. This chain uses TRBV7-8 with TRBJ1-5; TRBD1 matches 7 bases. V shed 1 base and J 13 bases; nucleotides not matched to a gene: 4. Germline assignment: CDR1 SGHVS and CDR2 FQNEAQ. The CDR3 sequence is 12 residues long. The CDR3 region has the DNA TGTGCCAGCAGCTTAGTACAGGGGCTTCAGCATTTT. Encoded protein: CASSLVQGLQHF.

This clonotype appeared many times. The chain couples TRBV7-2 to TRBJ2-1; 7 nucleotides align to TRBD1. Unmatched junction bases numbered 5, after V lost 4 bases and J lost 5 bases. The CDR3 loop spans 14 amino acids. The germline V gene has CDR1 SGHTA and CDR2 FQGNSA. The CDR3 sequence is CASSSRGQDNEQFF. DNA of the CDR3: TGTGCCAGCAGCTCGAGGGGGCAAGACAATGAGCAGTTCTTC. Combining the CDR3 with reference TRBV7-2 and TRBJ2-1 gives the whole variable domain GAGVSQSPSNKVTEKGKDVELRCDPISGHTALYWYRQSLGQGLEFLIYFQGNSAPDKSGLPSDRFSAERTGGSVSTLTIQRTQQEDSAVYLCASSSRGQDNEQFFGPGTRLTVL.

This chain links TRBV6-2 or TRBV6-3 with TRBJ1-5; 8 bases line up with TRBD1. Germline loops: CDR1 MNHEY, CDR2 SVGEGT. Germline trimming cut 4 bases from V and 3 bases from J; bases unmatched to any gene: 8. The CDR3 is 16 residues long. The CDR3, as DNA: TGTGCCAGCAGTTCTTGGCAGGGGGCGTCCAATCAGCCCCAGCATTTT. Amino acids: CASSSWQGASNQPQHF.

V gene TRBV20-1 combines with J gene TRBJ2-3; maybe TRBD2 (6 bases). Trimming pared 1 base from V and 1 base from J, leaving 12 bases between. Germline values: CDR1 DFQATT, CDR2 SNEGSKA (reference sequence). The CDR3 has 15 residues. The CDR3 DNA follows: TGCAGTGCTAGAGGTTTGGAGGGAGGCACAGATACGCAGTATTTT. Translated: CSARGLEGGTDTQYF.

The rearrangement uses TRBV29-1 and TRBJ2-7, with TRBD1 matching 7 bases. The CDR3 is made up of 13 amino acids. Germline CDR1 is SQVTM and CDR2 is ANQGSEA. V gave up 0 bases and J gave up 6 bases; unmatched junction bases: 5. Here the CDR3 reads CSVEDDRVAEQYF. The CDR3 DNA follows: TGCAGCGTTGAAGATGACAGGGTGGCCGAGCAGTACTTC.

This clonotype was detected many times. The CDR3 sequence is CASTLSGGSTEAFF. CDR3 in DNA: TGTGCCAGCACCCTCTCCGGGGGATCCACTGAAGCTTTCTTT. The J gene is TRBJ1-1, the V gene TRBV12-3 or TRBV12-4; D perhaps matches TRBD1 (5 bases). The ends were cut back, 7 bases at V and 4 bases at J, with 16 bases in the middle. The CDR3 consists of 14 residues.

This clonotype was detected ten times or more. CDR3 nucleotide sequence: TGTGCCAGCAGCCCTCTCCCCCCGCTAGCGGGATTCCACGAGCAGTACTTC. It specifies CASSPLPPLAGFHEQYF. The chain links TRBV7-2 to TRBJ2-7; TRBD2 aligns across 9 bases. The CDR3 has 17 amino acids. Germline-derived CDR1 and CDR2 are SGHTA and FQGNSA. Germline trimming cut 5 bases from V and 5 bases from J; bases unmatched to any gene: 16. Supplemented by reference TRBV7-2 and TRBJ2-7, the full variable domain reads GAGVSQSPSNKVTEKGKDVELRCDPISGHTALYWYRQSLGQGLEFLIYFQGNSAPDKSGLPSDRFSAERTGGSVSTLTIQRTQQEDSAVYLCASSPLPPLAGFHEQYFGPGTRLTVT.